This T cell receptor beta chain was recovered during a study of blood T cell repertoires in COVID-19 (dated by TCRdb to the early 2020s). Some background on the complete study: Samples covering the acute and convalescent phases of COVID-19 were provided by collaborators in the United States, Italy and Spain. The material from the prospective study consisted of cDNA or gDNA derived from T cells, B-cell-depleted T cells, or PBMCs. Subjects who had been exposed to COVID-19, were actively infected with it, or had recovered from it provided the deeply sampled blood TCRbeta repertoires that made up the dataset. A freely available public database, intended as a resource for researchers studying the immune response to SARS-CoV-2, is where the repertoires were released. The samples were drawn from two sources: the first 160 participants of the ongoing ImmuneRACE study, and fewer than 1,500 subjects contributed by 6 global collaborators. Sample metadata almost always included a de-identified subject ID, COVID-19 status, age in years and sex. Where available, HLA class I and class II types were taken from metadata supplied by the sample provider and were not determined by assay-based typing.

Notes on this clone: It has no known antigen specificity. No much larger clone is present one base from it, and per-base qualities are unavailable.

The CDR3 runs 13 amino acids, cysteine and phenylalanine included. The entry retains the CDR3 DNA only, 39 bases that are in frame from base 1. According to the germline V gene, CDR1 reads SGHTA and CDR2 reads FQGNSA. Between the V and J ends, shortened by 2 bases and 0 bases respectively, the junction contains 4 bases. TCRbeta CDR3 regions were amplified from genomic DNA using the immunoSEQ Assay, a bias-controlled multiplex PCR. In the original analysis: The number of nucleated cells in each sample was estimated from the amplification of reference gene primers within the assay. To quantify the absolute abundance of each unique TCRbeta CDR3 rearrangement, sequence reads were collapsed and filtered. For each sample, productive Simpson clonality was calculated by taking the square root of Simpson's diversity index across productive rearrangements. Not all clones reach the TCRdb copy of this immuneACCESS table, which keeps in-frame sequences only. Checked studies attribute under half of the gap to unresolved V genes and leave the rest unexplained. V and J calls and clone size are copied from that table; D and trimming were computed from the DNA. Here the sample has hundreds of thousands of clones; 90% occur a single time. Around 0.85% of the sample belongs to the ten largest clones.

Participants in the prospective study were aged roughly 18 to 100 years, lived in about two dozen United States geographic areas, and enrolled through a virtual design. Cohort assignment in the prospective study relied on participant-reported clinical history from a screening survey and a study questionnaire. Exposed participants had been in contact, within 2 weeks of entering the study, with a person who had a PCR-confirmed or clinician-diagnosed case of COVID-19. Each participant in the prospective study had whole blood, serum and a nasopharyngeal or oropharyngeal swab collected by mobile phlebotomists. Prospective study participants could optionally give additional blood draws and questionnaires over an approximately 2-month period. Prospective study blood samples were shipped either frozen or at room temperature before DNA extraction. Study-level results and caveats: The amount of clinical and demographic metadata varied by source and participant and was provided uncurated.

The source material was PBMCs or T cells enriched from blood (not recorded which). The TCR originated in a man between 50 and 59 years old who had been exposed to COVID-19. This receptor chain uses TRBV7-2 and TRBJ1-1; no D segment can be confidently identified. The CDR3 protein sequence reads: CASSLYMNTEAFF. The nucleotides are TGTGCCAGCAGCTTATATATGAACACTGAAGCTTTCTTT.